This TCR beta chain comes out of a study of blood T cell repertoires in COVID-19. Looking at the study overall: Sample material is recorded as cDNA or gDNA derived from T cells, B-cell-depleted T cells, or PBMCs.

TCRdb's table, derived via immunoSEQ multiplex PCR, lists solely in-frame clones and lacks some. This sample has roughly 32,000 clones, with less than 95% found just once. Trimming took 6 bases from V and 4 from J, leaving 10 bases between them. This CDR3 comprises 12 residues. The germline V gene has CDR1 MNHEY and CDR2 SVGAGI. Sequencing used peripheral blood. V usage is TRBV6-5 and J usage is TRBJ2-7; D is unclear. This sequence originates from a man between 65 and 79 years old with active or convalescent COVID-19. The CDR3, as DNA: TGTGCCAGCAGCCGAGAACCTTACGAGCAGTACTTC. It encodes CASSREPYEQYF.